One sample yielded the 32 T cell receptor beta chains listed below, sequenced in a study of technical replicates of blood from a handful of donors. The repertoire was sequenced with immunoSEQ multiplex PCR; TCRdb's copy has only in-frame clones and lacks some. The data show 75,000 to 100,000 clones, with 95% to 96% seen just once and approximately 0.38% held by the top ten. The sample taken for sequencing was T cells isolated from PBMCs. The receptors shown here come from a human donor in good health.

The chain has TRBV9 and TRBJ1-5, with TRBD1 matching 8 bases. CDR1 is SGDLS, CDR2 YYNGEE, per germline. The CDR3 has 15 residues. V was pared by 5 bases and J by 4 bases, with 8 bases of the junction left unmatched. The CDR3 sequence: CASSSGGSTNQPQHF. The CDR3 bases are TGTGCCAGCAGTTCAGGGGGCTCTACTAATCAGCCCCAGCATTTT.

The chain combines TRBV15 with TRBJ1-1; TRBD1 is a possible D gene (5 bases). Deletions cut 1 base from V and 3 bases from J, with 9 bases between. The germline CDR1 and CDR2 sequences are LNHNV and YYDKDF (reference sequence). This CDR3 has 14 amino acids. The CDR3 nucleotides read TGTGCCACCAGCAGAGGATGGGGGGACACTGAAGCTTTCTTT. This codes for CATSRGWGDTEAFF.

The V and J genes are TRBV5-1 and TRBJ2-3, with 10 bases that match TRBD2. This CDR3 is 14 amino acids long. Germline V gene lookup returns CDR1 SGHRS and CDR2 YFSETQ. Losses at the gene ends were 4 bases for V and 14 bases for J; bases not matched to a gene: 13. The CDR3 nucleotides are TGCGCCAGCAGCGCCTCTAGCGGGAGTAGGGGACTGTATTTT. Its translation: CASSASSGSRGLYF. Full variable domain (rest looked up from reference TRBV5-1 and TRBJ2-3): KAGVTQTPRYLIKTRGQQVTLSCSPISGHRSVSWYQQTPGQGLQFLFEYFSETQRNKGNFPGRFSGRQFSNSRSEMNVSTLELGDSALYLCASSASSGSRGLYFGPGTRLTVL.

The genes are TRBV5-4 and TRBJ2-3; 7 nucleotides agree with TRBD2. V lost 1 base to trimming and J lost 4 bases; unmatched junction nucleotides: 6. Germline V gene data show CDR1 as SGHNT and CDR2 as YYREEE (reference sequence). This CDR3 comprises 15 residues. The CDR3 DNA reads as TGTGCCAGCAGCTTGTCGGGAGGTGGGGCAGATACGCAGTATTTT. Protein sequence: CASSLSGGGADTQYF.

V and J are TRBV7-9 and TRBJ2-2, with D possibly TRBD1 on 5 matching bases. V lost 5 bases and J 4 bases, leaving 11 bases between the germline ends. Per germline, CDR1 SEHNR and CDR2 FQNEAQ (reference sequence). The CDR3 is made up of 14 amino acids. CDR3 in amino acids: CASSIRQSTGELFF. The CDR3 nucleotides are TGTGCCAGCAGCATCCGACAGAGCACCGGGGAGCTGTTTTTT.

The chain is built from TRBV11-3 and TRBJ2-1, with D uncertain. Germline CDR1 reads SGHNT; CDR2 reads YENEEA. The CDR3 loop spans 16 amino acids. The V end lost 5 bases, the J end lost 0 bases, and 14 bases lay between the germline ends. The CDR3 is CASSPWVWSSYNEQFF. CDR3 sequence (DNA): TGTGCCAGCAGCCCTTGGGTGTGGAGCTCCTACAATGAGCAGTTCTTC.

The V gene is TRBV12-5, the J gene TRBJ1-5, with 7 bases lining up with TRBD1. V was pared by 5 bases and J by 1 base, with 5 bases of the junction left unmatched. Per the germline V gene, CDR1 is LGHNT and CDR2 is FRNRAP. The CDR3 spans 15 residues. The CDR3 DNA reads TGTGCTAGTGGTCCCGGACAGGCGAGCAATCAGCCCCAGCATTTT. Its protein is CASGPGQASNQPQHF.

The chain has TRBV5-1 and TRBJ1-5; 8 bases line up with TRBD1. The CDR3 consists of 14 residues. Germline V gives CDR1 SGHRS, CDR2 YFSETQ. V shed 7 bases and J 3 bases; nucleotides not matched to a gene: 6. CDR3 sequence (DNA): TGCGCCAGCGAGACAGGGGAAAACAATCAGCCCCAGCATTTT. Translation: CASETGENNQPQHF.

This chain joins TRBV7-8 and TRBJ1-3, with 7 nucleotides matching TRBD1. Germline lookup yields CDR1 SGHVS and CDR2 FQNEAQ. This CDR3 is built from 17 residues. The trim removed 5 bases at V and 0 bases at J, leaving 10 bases unmatched. The CDR3 is CASSRTGTASSGNTIYF. CDR3 nucleotides: TGTGCCAGCAGCCGAACCGGGACAGCTAGCTCTGGAAACACCATATATTTT. The variable domain in full, completed from reference TRBV7-8 and TRBJ1-3, reads GAGVSQSPRYKVAKRGQDVALRCDPISGHVSLFWYQQALGQGPEFLTYFQNEAQLDKSGLPSDRFFAERPEGSVSTLKIQRTQQEDSAVYLCASSRTGTASSGNTIYFGEGSWLTVV.

The chain combines TRBV6-6 with TRBJ2-7, with D unresolved. The V end lost 0 bases, the J end lost 3 bases, and 6 bases lay between the germline ends. The V gene's germline CDR1 is MNHNY and CDR2 SVGAGI (reference sequence). This CDR3 has 13 residues. CDR3 in DNA: TGTGCCAGCAGTTACTCGACAAACTACGAGCAGTACTTC. It encodes CASSYSTNYEQYF.

The gene calls are TRBV9 and TRBJ1-2; D gene ambiguous. With 4 bases removed from V and 4 bases from J, the gap between germline ends came to 8 bases. Germline V gives CDR1 SGDLS, CDR2 YYNGEE. This CDR3 comprises 12 residues. The CDR3: CASSPDRYGYTF. CDR3 coding DNA: TGTGCCAGCAGCCCAGATCGCTATGGCTACACCTTC.

V gene TRBV7-8 combines with J gene TRBJ1-1; no reliable D call. Germline V gene lookup returns CDR1 SGHVS and CDR2 FQNEAQ. V lost 2 bases, J lost 1 base, and 5 bases lay in between. The CDR3 has 13 residues. The CDR3 sequence: CASSLRENTEAFF. The DNA of the CDR3 is TGTGCCAGCAGCTTACGGGAGAACACTGAAGCTTTCTTT. Drawing the rest from reference TRBV7-8 and TRBJ1-1, the complete variable domain is GAGVSQSPRYKVAKRGQDVALRCDPISGHVSLFWYQQALGQGPEFLTYFQNEAQLDKSGLPSDRFFAERPEGSVSTLKIQRTQQEDSAVYLCASSLRENTEAFFGQGTRLTVV.

The chain employs TRBV5-4 and TRBJ1-1; D might be TRBD1 (6 bases). The germline CDR1 and CDR2 sequences are SGHNT and YYREEE (reference sequence). The CDR3 has 15 amino acids. V was trimmed by 7 bases and J by 2 bases, leaving 18 bases between them. This CDR3 is CASSTQRGANTEAFF. The CDR3 DNA reads as TGTGCCAGCTCCACACAGCGGGGGGCCAACACTGAAGCTTTCTTT. Based on the CDR3 plus reference TRBV5-4 and TRBJ1-1, the full variable domain is ETGVTQSPTHLIKTRGQQVTLRCSSQSGHNTVSWYQQALGQGPQFIFQYYREEENGRGNFPPRFSGLQFPNYSSELNVNALELDDSALYLCASSTQRGANTEAFFGQGTRLTVV.

This chain links TRBV27 with TRBJ1-1; 8 nucleotides align to TRBD1. This CDR3 comprises 12 residues. Germline V gives CDR1 MNHEY, CDR2 SMNVEV (reference sequence). V lost 5 bases, J lost 11 bases, and 7 bases stayed unmatched. The CDR3 reads CASSQGQGSAFF. CDR3 nucleotide sequence: TGTGCCAGCAGTCAAGGACAGGGCAGCGCTTTCTTT.

The chain uses TRBV23-1 and TRBJ2-7, with 10 bases matching TRBD1. TRBV23-1 is sorted into the ORF group, with uncertain function. V lost 5 bases and J lost 0; bases outside the gene matches: 1. CDR3 length: 14 residues. Here the CDR3 reads CASSRTGGSYEQYF. The CDR3 DNA follows: TGCGCCAGCAGTAGGACAGGGGGCTCCTACGAGCAGTACTTC.

The rearrangement joins TRBV2 to TRBJ2-7; D might be TRBD1 (6 bases). Germline CDR1 SNHLY, CDR2 FYNNEI. V shed 8 bases and J shed 1 base, with 15 bases lying between them. The CDR3 loop spans 14 amino acids. The CDR3 reads CASSFRDTSYEQYF. As DNA, the CDR3 is TGTGCCAGCTCGTTCCGGGACACTTCCTACGAGCAGTACTTC. The complete variable domain, with remaining parts taken from reference TRBV2 and TRBJ2-7, reads EPEVTQTPSHQVTQMGQEVILRCVPISNHLYFYWYRQILGQKVEFLVSFYNNEISEKSEIFDDQFSVERPDGSNFTLKIRSTKLEDSAMYFCASSFRDTSYEQYFGPGTRLTVT.

A note on this clone: Other nucleotide sequences in the sample specify the same CDR3. V is TRBV4-1 and J is TRBJ2-7; 11 bases map to TRBD2. Germline CDR1 reads MGHRA; CDR2 reads YSYEKL. V was pared by 1 base and J by 4 bases, with 0 bases of the junction left unmatched. The CDR3 spans 14 residues. The CDR3 here is CASSQGLAGYEQYF. The CDR3 region has the DNA TGCGCCAGCAGCCAAGGACTAGCGGGATACGAGCAGTACTTC.

V usage is TRBV7-8 and J usage is TRBJ1-1; 9 bases line up with TRBD1. From germline, CDR1 is SGHVS and CDR2 FQNEAQ. The CDR3 runs to 15 residues. Trimming at V came to 5 bases and at J to 2 bases, leaving 6 bases not matched to a gene. As DNA, the CDR3 is TGTGCCAGCAGCGCTTACAGGGGGCGAAACACTGAAGCTTTCTTT. Translating gives CASSAYRGRNTEAFF.

V gene TRBV9 combines with J gene TRBJ1-3; D uncertain. The CDR3 consists of 15 residues. Trimming shortened V by 0 bases and J by 0 bases, and 7 bases separated the two germline ends. The V gene's germline CDR1 is SGDLS and CDR2 YYNGEE. The CDR3, as DNA: TGTGCCAGCAGCGTAGGGCAATCCTCTGGAAACACCATATATTTT. It translates to CASSVGQSSGNTIYF.

The chain has TRBV5-1 and TRBJ2-7; D may be TRBD1 (6 bases). CDR1 SGHRS and CDR2 YFSETQ come from the germline V gene. V was shortened by 3 bases and J by 3 bases, with 13 bases between the two germline ends. The CDR3 extends over 14 amino acids. Here the CDR3 reads CASSSTGGDYEQYF. CDR3 in DNA: TGCGCCAGCAGCTCGACAGGAGGAGACTACGAGCAGTACTTC.

The V call is TRBV5-8, the J call TRBJ1-4, with TRBD1 as a possible D gene (6 bases). The length of the CDR3 is 15 residues. CDR1 SGHTS and CDR2 YDEGEE come from the germline V gene. V dropped 1 base and J dropped 4 bases, with 11 bases sitting between them. CDR3 in DNA: TGTGCCAGCAGCTTGCGAACAGGGCTTAATGAAAAACTGTTTTTT. Translation: CASSLRTGLNEKLFF. Complete variable domain (other parts from reference TRBV5-8 and TRBJ1-4): EAGVTQSPTHLIKTRGQQATLRCSPISGHTSVYWYQQALGLGLQFLLWYDEGEERNRGNFPPRFSGRQFPNYSSELNVNALELEDSALYLCASSLRTGLNEKLFFGSGTQLSVL.

This sequence joins TRBV6-1 and TRBJ1-1; D is ambiguous. V was trimmed by 2 bases and J by 0 bases, leaving 7 bases between them. The CDR3 covers 14 residues. In germline, CDR1 is MNHNS, CDR2 SASEGT. The CDR3 bases are TGTGCCAGCAGTGAAATCGGTCTGAACACTGAAGCTTTCTTT. This encodes CASSEIGLNTEAFF.

The rearrangement joins TRBV12-5 to TRBJ1-3; maybe TRBD1 (5 bases). Trimming removed 7 bases from V and 0 bases from J, with 10 bases in between. Germline lookup yields CDR1 LGHNT and CDR2 FRNRAP. The CDR3 totals 14 residues. CDR3 protein: CASAAQGSGNTIYF. The CDR3 nucleotides are TGTGCTAGTGCTGCTCAGGGCTCTGGAAACACCATATATTTT. Drawing the rest from reference TRBV12-5 and TRBJ1-3, the complete variable domain is DARVTQTPRHKVTEMGQEVTMRCQPILGHNTVFWYRQTMMQGLELLAYFRNRAPLDDSGMPKDRFSAEMPDATLATLKIQPSEPRDSAVYFCASAAQGSGNTIYFGEGSWLTVV.

This chain links TRBV11-2 with TRBJ2-7, with D possibly matching TRBD2 (6 bases). The CDR3 length is 15 residues. Germline V gene data show CDR1 as SGHAT and CDR2 as FQNNGV. V was trimmed by 1 base and J by 2 bases, leaving 12 bases between them. The DNA of the CDR3 is TGTGCCAGCAGCTTAGGATGGGACTTTCCCTACGAGCAGTACTTC. It is translated as CASSLGWDFPYEQYF. The whole variable domain, filled in from reference TRBV11-2 and TRBJ2-7, reads EAGVAQSPRYKIIEKRQSVAFWCNPISGHATLYWYQQILGQGPKLLIQFQNNGVVDDSQLPKDRFSAERLKGVDSTLKIQPAKLEDSAVYLCASSLGWDFPYEQYFGPGTRLTVT.

The V gene is TRBV7-3, the J gene TRBJ2-3; maybe TRBD2 (5 bases). The CDR3 totals 16 residues. The V gene's germline CDR1 is SGHTA and CDR2 FQGTGA. V was trimmed by 0 bases and J by 1 base, leaving 11 bases between them. The CDR3 reads CASSLTKRGGTDTQYF. The CDR3 coding sequence is TGTGCCAGCAGCTTAACTAAACGGGGTGGCACAGATACGCAGTATTTT.

This clone was seen a handful of times. The J gene is TRBJ1-1, the V gene TRBV29-1, with D tentatively TRBD1 (6 bases). The germline V gene encodes CDR1 SQVTM and CDR2 ANQGSEA. The CDR3 is 13 residues long. Trimming shortened V by 3 bases and J by 3 bases, and 11 bases separated the two germline ends. DNA of the CDR3: TGCAGCGTTGACCCCAGGGGTTACACTGAAGCTTTCTTT. Protein product: CSVDPRGYTEAFF.

In its sample, this clone was seen once. The chain employs TRBV10-3 and TRBJ2-1, with 8 bases that match TRBD2. Germline CDR1 is ENHRY and CDR2 is SYGVKD. V lost 8 bases to trimming and J lost 4 bases; unmatched junction nucleotides: 10. The CDR3 contains 15 residues. DNA for the CDR3: TGTGCCATCGTAGGAGCGGGAGTAGCGTACAATGAGCAGTTCTTC. Translated, it gives CAIVGAGVAYNEQFF.

The rearrangement uses TRBV6-1 and TRBJ2-1; TRBD1 is a possible D gene (5 bases). Germline CDR1 is MNHNS and CDR2 is SASEGT. The CDR3 contains 14 residues. The V gene lost 3 bases and the J gene lost 6 bases, with 12 bases spanning the gap. CDR3 residues: CASSDQGVINEQFF. In DNA, the CDR3 is TGTGCCAGCAGTGATCAAGGGGTTATCAATGAGCAGTTCTTC.

This sequence joins TRBV19 and TRBJ1-1, with 8 bases lining up with TRBD1. Germline assignment: CDR1 LNHDA and CDR2 SQIVND (reference sequence). Germline trimming cut 7 bases from V and 1 base from J; bases unmatched to any gene: 8. The CDR3 contains 15 residues. The CDR3 reads CASTRTGRRNTEAFF. The CDR3 nucleotides are TGTGCCAGTACCCGGACAGGGAGAAGGAACACTGAAGCTTTCTTT.

The chain joins TRBV7-3 to TRBJ2-1; 9 bases are a match to TRBD2. Germline trimming cut 4 bases from V and 4 bases from J; bases unmatched to any gene: 5. The germline V gene has CDR1 SGHTA and CDR2 FQGTGA. The CDR3 is 15 amino acids. CDR3 loop: CASSSTSGQYNEQFF. DNA for the CDR3: TGTGCCAGCAGCTCGACTAGCGGACAATACAATGAGCAGTTCTTC.

The chain has TRBV10-3 and TRBJ1-1; 7 positions match TRBD1. The CDR3 is 12 residues long. The V and J ends lost 8 bases and 2 bases, in that order; junction bases with no gene match: 2. CDR1 ENHRY and CDR2 SYGVKD come from the germline V gene. CDR3 DNA: TGTGCCATCGGGACAGCCAACACTGAAGCTTTCTTT. Residues: CAIGTANTEAFF.

The chain joins TRBV5-1 to TRBJ2-1; 12 bases agree with TRBD2. CDR1 is SGHRS and CDR2 is YFSETQ in the germline V gene. The length of the CDR3 is 13 residues. V lost 5 bases and J lost 6; bases outside the gene matches: 0. CDR3 sequence (DNA): TGCGCCAGCAGGGGACTAGCGGGCAATGAGCAGTTCTTC. Encoded protein: CASRGLAGNEQFF.